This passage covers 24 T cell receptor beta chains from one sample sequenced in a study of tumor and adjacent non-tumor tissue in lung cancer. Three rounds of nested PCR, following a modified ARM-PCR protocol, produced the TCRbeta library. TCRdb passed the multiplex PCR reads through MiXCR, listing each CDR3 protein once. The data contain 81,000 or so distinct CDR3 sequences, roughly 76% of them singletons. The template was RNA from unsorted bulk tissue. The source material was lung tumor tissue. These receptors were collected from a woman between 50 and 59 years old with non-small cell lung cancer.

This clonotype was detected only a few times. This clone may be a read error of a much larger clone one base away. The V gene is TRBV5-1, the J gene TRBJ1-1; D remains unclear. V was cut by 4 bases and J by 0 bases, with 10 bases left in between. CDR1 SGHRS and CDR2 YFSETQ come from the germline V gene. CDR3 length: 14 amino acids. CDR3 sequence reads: CASSHNHMNTEAFF. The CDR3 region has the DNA TGCGCCAGCAGCCATAACCATATGAACACTGAAGCTTTCTTT.

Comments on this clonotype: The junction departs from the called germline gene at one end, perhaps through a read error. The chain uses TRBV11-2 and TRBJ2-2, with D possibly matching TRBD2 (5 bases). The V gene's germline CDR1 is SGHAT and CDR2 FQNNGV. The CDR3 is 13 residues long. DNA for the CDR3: TGTGCCAGTAGCCTAGTTAGGTTCGGGGATCTGTTTTTT. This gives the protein CASSLVRFGDLFF.

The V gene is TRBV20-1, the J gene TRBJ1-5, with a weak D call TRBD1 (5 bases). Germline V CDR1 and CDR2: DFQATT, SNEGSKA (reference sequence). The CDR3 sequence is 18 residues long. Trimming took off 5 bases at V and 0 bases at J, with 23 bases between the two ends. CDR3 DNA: TGCAGTGCTCAATCTACCCCCGGGGGGGTATATAGCAATCAGCCCCAGCATTTT. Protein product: CSAQSTPGGVYSNQPQHF.

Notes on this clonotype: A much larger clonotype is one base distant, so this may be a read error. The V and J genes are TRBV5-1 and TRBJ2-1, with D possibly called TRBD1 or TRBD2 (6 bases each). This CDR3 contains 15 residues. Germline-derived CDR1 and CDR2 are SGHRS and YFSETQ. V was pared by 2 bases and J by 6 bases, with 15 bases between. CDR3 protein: CASSFGGGRSNEQFF. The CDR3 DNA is TGCGCCAGCAGCTTCGGTGGGGGGCGTAGCAATGAGCAGTTCTTC. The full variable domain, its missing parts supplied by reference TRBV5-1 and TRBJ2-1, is KAGVTQTPRYLIKTRGQQVTLSCSPISGHRSVSWYQQTPGQGLQFLFEYFSETQRNKGNFPGRFSGRQFSNSRSEMNVSTLELGDSALYLCASSFGGGRSNEQFFGPGTRLTVL.

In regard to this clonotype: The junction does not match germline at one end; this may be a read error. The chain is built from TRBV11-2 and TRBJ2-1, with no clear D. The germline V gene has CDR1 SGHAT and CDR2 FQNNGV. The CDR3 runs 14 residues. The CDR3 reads CSSSLLVQYNEQFF. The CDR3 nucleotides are TGTTCCAGCAGCCTCCTAGTCCAATACAATGAGCAGTTCTTC.

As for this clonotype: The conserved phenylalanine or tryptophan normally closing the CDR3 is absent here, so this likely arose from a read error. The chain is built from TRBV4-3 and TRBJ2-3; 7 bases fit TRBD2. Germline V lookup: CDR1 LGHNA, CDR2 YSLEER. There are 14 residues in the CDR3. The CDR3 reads CASGLLTSTDTQYL. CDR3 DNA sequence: TGCGCCAGTGGCCTCCTGACTAGCACGGATACGCAGTATCTT.

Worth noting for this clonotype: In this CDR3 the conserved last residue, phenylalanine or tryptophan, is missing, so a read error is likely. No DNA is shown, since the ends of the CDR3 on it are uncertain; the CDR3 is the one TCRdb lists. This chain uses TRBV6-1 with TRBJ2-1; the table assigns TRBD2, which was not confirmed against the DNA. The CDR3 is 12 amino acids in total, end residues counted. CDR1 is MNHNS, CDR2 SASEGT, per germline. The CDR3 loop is CASSKGTRGVFL.

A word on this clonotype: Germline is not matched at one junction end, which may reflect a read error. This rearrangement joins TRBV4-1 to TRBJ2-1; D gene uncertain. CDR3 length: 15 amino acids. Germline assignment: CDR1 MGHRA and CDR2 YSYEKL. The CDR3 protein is CASSQGRASYNEQFF. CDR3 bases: TGCGCGAGCAGCCAAGGTCGGGCGTCTTACAATGAGCAGTTCTTC.

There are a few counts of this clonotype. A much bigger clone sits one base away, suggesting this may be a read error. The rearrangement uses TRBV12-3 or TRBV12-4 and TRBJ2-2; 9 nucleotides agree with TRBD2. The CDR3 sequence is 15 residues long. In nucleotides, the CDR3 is TGTGCCAGCCGGGCGGGAGGGTCGGACACCGGGGTGCTGTTTTTT. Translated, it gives CASRAGGSDTGVLFF.

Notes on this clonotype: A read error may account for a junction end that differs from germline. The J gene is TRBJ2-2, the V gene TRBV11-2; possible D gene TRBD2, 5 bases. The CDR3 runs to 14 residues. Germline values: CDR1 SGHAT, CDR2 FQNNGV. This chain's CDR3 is CASSFNVDTGELLF. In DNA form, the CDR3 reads TGTGCCAGTAGTTTTAACGTTGATACCGGGGAGCTGCTTTTT.

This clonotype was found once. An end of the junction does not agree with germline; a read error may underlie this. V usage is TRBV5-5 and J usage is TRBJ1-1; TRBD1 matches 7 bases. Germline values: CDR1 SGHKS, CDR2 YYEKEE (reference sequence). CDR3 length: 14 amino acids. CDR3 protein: CAISLATGNTEALF. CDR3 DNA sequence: TGTGCCATCAGCTTGGCGACAGGGAACACTGAAGCTCTCTTT.

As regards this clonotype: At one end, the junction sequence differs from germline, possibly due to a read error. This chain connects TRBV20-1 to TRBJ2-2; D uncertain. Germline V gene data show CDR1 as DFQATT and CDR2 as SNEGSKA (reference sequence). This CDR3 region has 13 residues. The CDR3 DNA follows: TGCAGTGCTAGAGAACTCCCATACGGGCAGCTGTTTTTT. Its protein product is CSARELPYGQLFF.

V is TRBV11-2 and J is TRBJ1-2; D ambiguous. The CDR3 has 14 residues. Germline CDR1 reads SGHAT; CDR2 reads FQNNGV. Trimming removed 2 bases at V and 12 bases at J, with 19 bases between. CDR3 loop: CASSLTCTNYGNTF. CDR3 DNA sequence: TGTGCCAGCAGCTTAACATGTACTAACTATGGTAACACCTTC.

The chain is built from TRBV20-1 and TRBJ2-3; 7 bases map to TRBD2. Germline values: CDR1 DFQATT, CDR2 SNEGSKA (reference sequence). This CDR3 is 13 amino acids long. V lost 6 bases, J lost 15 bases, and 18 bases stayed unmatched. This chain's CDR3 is CSALLALTDMHYF. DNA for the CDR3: TGCAGTGCCTTACTAGCGCTGACAGATATGCACTATTTT.

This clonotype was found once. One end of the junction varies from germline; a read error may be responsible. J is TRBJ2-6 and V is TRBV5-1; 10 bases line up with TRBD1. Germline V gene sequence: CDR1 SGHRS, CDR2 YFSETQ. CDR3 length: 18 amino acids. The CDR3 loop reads CASSFRDRGVMGANVVTF. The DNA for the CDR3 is TGCGCCAGCAGCTTTAGGGACAGGGGAGTGATGGGGGCCAACGTCGTGACTTTC.

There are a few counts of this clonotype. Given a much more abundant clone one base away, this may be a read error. In DNA, the CDR3 is TGTGTCAGCAGCACGAAGCGGGAGTCCCAAGATACGCAGTATTTT. Its translation is CVSSTKRESQDTQYF. The chain couples TRBV5-4 to TRBJ2-3, with 8 bases identical to TRBD2. CDR1 and CDR2 from the germline V gene are SGHNT and YYREEE (reference sequence). The CDR3 totals 15 residues. Full variable domain (outside the CDR3, taken from reference TRBV5-4 and TRBJ2-3): ETGVTQSPTHLIKTRGQQVTLRCSSQSGHNTVSWYQQALGQGPQFIFQYYREEENGRGNFPPRFSGLQFPNYSSELNVNALELDDSALYLCVSSTKRESQDTQYFGPGTRLTVL.

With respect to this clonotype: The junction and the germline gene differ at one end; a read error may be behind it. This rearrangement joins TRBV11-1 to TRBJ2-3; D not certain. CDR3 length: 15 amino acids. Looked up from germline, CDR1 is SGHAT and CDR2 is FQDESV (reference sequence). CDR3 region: CARSSSVGSTETQYF. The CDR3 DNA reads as TGTGCCAGGAGCTCCTCTGTGGGGTCCACAGAGACGCAGTATTTT. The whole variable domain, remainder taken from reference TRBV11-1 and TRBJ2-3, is EAEVAQSPRYKITEKSQAVAFWCDPISGHATLYWYRQILGQGPELLVQFQDESVVDDSQLPKDRFSAERLKGVDSTLKIQPAELGDSAMYLCARSSSVGSTETQYFGPGTRLTVL.

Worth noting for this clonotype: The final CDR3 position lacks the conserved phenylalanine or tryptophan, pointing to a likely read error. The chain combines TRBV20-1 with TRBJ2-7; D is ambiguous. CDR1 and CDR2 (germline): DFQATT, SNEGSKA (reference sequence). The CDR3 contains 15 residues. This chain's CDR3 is CGARALEWTNYEQYL. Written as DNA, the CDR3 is TGCGGTGCTAGAGCCCTGGAGTGGACGAACTACGAGCAGTACCTC.

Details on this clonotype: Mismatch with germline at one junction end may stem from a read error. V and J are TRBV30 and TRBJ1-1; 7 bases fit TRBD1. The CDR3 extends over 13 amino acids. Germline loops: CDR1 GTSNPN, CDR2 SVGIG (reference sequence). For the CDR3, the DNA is TGTGGCTGGATCCTGACAGGGTCTACTGAGGCTTTCTTT. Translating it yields CGWILTGSTEAFF. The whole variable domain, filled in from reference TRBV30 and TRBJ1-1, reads SQTIHQWPATLVQPVGSPLSLECTVEGTSNPNLYWYRQAAGRGLQLLFYSVGIGQISSEVPQNLSASRPQDRQFILSSKKLLLSDSGFYLCGWILTGSTEAFFGQGTRLTVV.

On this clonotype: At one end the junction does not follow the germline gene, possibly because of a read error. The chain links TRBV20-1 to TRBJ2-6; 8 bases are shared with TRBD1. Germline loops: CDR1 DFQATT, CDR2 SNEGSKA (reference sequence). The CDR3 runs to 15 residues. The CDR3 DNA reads TGCAGTGCTAGAGATCAAGGGGCAGGGGGCAACGTCCTGAGTTTC. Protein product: CSARDQGAGGNVLSF.

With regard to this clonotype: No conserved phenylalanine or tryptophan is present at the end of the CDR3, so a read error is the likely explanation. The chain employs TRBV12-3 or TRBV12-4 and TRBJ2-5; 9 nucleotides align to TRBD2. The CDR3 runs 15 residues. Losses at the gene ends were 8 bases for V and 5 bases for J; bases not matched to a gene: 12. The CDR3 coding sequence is TGTGCCAGCGGTAAAAGTGGACTAGCGCAGGAGACCCAGTACTAC. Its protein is CASGKSGLAQETQYY.

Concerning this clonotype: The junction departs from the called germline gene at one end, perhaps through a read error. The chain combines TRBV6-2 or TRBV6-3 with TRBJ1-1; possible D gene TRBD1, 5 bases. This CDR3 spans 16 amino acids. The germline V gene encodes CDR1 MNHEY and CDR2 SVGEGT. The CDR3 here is CARSYVLTPRGTEAFF. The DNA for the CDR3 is TGTGCCCGCAGTTACGTTCTGACTCCGAGAGGGACTGAAGCTTTCTTC.

CDR3 sequence reads: CASNIESRGTEAFF. CDR3 DNA: TGTGCCAGCAATATAGAGAGTAGGGGCACTGAAGCTTTCTTT. The chain combines TRBV12-3 or TRBV12-4 with TRBJ1-1, with D tentatively TRBD1 (5 bases). V was pared by 7 bases and J by 4 bases, with 16 bases between. This CDR3 has 14 residues.

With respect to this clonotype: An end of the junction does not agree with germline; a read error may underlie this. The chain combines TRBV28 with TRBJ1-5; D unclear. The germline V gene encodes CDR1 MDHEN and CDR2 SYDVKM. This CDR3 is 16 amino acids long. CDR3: CASSLVAAGGNQHQHF. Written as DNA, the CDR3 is TGTGCCAGCAGTTTGGTAGCGGCAGGTGGCAATCAGCACCAGCATTTT.